This paragraph covers one T cell receptor (beta chain) sequence. Its specificity is not known. CD45RO-negative CD8 cells positively selected for CCR7 made up the naive population, which excluded terminally differentiated effector memory CD45RA+ cells. These data belong to a study of shared clonotypes between healthy human individuals. Overall study results and limits: The study found lower generation probabilities in non-shared clonotypes than in those shared by all four donors.

V dropped 6 bases and J dropped 5 bases, with 10 bases sitting between them. This CDR3 spans 12 amino acids. CDR1 is MNHEY, CDR2 SMNVEV, per germline (reference sequence). Libraries were prepared by immunoSEQ multiplex PCR; TCRdb keeps only in-frame clonotypes and omits some of them. This sample has about 680,000 clones, with under 95% found just once. This TCR derives from a man aged 25 to 45 in good health. The rearrangement uses TRBV27 and TRBJ1-2; D gene unclear. Sequencing was performed on naive CD8+ T cells sorted from blood. CDR3 amino acids: CASSPDTYGYTF. CDR3 nucleotides: TGTGCCAGCAGCCCCGACACGTATGGCTACACCTTC.